One sample yielded the 30 T cell receptor beta chains listed below, sequenced in a study of spatial heterogeneity in lung cancer. Described time point: blood at routine non-recurrence follow-up after resection. Extraction of whole RNA from tumor, nontumor lung or frozen PBMC preceded unsorted sequencing. TCRdb passed the 5' RACE reads through MiXCR, listing each CDR3 protein once. Of fewer than 60,000 distinct CDR3 sequences detected, about 7.4% appear once; the ten largest clones hold around 35%. This specimen consisted of PBMCs, obtained at follow-up. The receptors were gathered from a female donor with early-stage non-small cell lung cancer.

This clonotype was observed many times. The chain couples TRBV7-3 to TRBJ1-1; D possibly corresponds to TRBD1 (5 bases). V was clipped by 4 bases and J by 6 bases, with 15 bases between them. Per the germline V gene, CDR1 is SGHTA and CDR2 is FQGTGA. This CDR3 is 14 amino acids long. The CDR3 is CASSSGLWGSEAFF. CDR3 nucleotides: TGTGCCAGCAGCTCCGGACTTTGGGGGTCTGAAGCTTTCTTT.

The chain joins TRBV28 to TRBJ2-3; 8 bases are shared with TRBD2. Germline lookup yields CDR1 MDHEN and CDR2 SYDVKM. This CDR3 spans 16 amino acids. Germline trimming cut 6 bases from V and 0 bases from J; bases unmatched to any gene: 8. CDR3 amino acids: CASSLRASGSTDTQYF. The CDR3, as DNA: TGTGCCAGCAGCTTGAGGGCTAGCGGGAGCACAGATACGCAGTATTTT.

This clonotype was counted a few times. This rearrangement joins TRBV7-3 to TRBJ2-1; TRBD2 might be the D (5 bases). CDR3 size: 13 residues. The germline V and J ends were trimmed by 2 bases and 14 bases, with 16 bases remaining between them. Germline V gene sequence: CDR1 SGHTA, CDR2 FQGTGA. The CDR3 is CASSLGERRRKFF. The CDR3 bases are TGTGCCAGCAGCTTAGGGGAGCGGAGGAGAAAGTTCTTC. The entire variable domain, with the rest obtained from reference TRBV7-3 and TRBJ2-1, is as follows: GAGVSQTPSNKVTEKGKYVELRCDPISGHTALYWYRQSLGQGPEFLIYFQGTGAADDSGLPNDRFFAVRPEGSVSTLKIQRTERGDSAVYLCASSLGERRRKFFGPGTRLTVL.

This clonotype was counted many times. An end of the junction differs from the germline gene, which may be a read error. The chain combines TRBV18 with TRBJ1-2; D unclear. This CDR3 region has 11 residues. Germline-derived CDR1 and CDR2 are KGHSH and LQKENI. The CDR3 here is CASSPEDARTF. The CDR3 DNA is TGTGCCAGCTCACCCGAGGACGCAAGAACTTTC. Supplemented by reference TRBV18 and TRBJ1-2, the full variable domain reads NAGVMQNPRHLVRRRGQEARLRCSPMKGHSHVYWYRQLPEEGLKFMVYLQKENIIDESGMPKERFSAEFPKEGPSILRIQQVVRGDSAAYFCASSPEDARTFGSGTRLTVV.

This clonotype has a handful of counts. CDR3 sequence: CASSLGRAPNSPLHF. CDR3 sequence (DNA): TGTGCCAGCAGTTTAGGCAGGGCGCCCAACTCACCCCTCCACTTT. The rearrangement joins TRBV12-3 or TRBV12-4 to TRBJ1-6; D perhaps matches TRBD1 (5 bases). Trimming cost V 1 base and J 10 bases, with 14 bases left between them. The CDR3 runs 15 residues.

This clonotype was detected once. A much larger clone differs by one base, so this may be a read error. This chain joins TRBV10-1 and TRBJ1-1; D call uncertain. This CDR3 spans 13 amino acids. Germline CDR1 is WNHNN and CDR2 is SYGVQD (reference sequence). The V end lost 7 bases, the J end lost 3 bases, and 12 bases lay between the germline ends. In DNA, the CDR3 is TGCGCCAGCACGGAAAACTCGGACACTGAAGCTTTCTTT. Its translation is CASTENSDTEAFF.

CDR3 in DNA: TGTGCCAGCAGATCCCAAACAGAGATACTAGCCAAAAACATTCAGTACTTC. Its translation is CASRSQTEILAKNIQYF. This chain joins TRBV6-1 and TRBJ2-4, with D unclear. Germline loops: CDR1 MNHNS, CDR2 SASEGT. V was pared by 6 bases and J by 0 bases, with 18 bases between. The CDR3 sequence is 17 residues long.

In this sample, this clonotype turned up many times. The chain couples TRBV6-5 to TRBJ1-4; 10 positions match TRBD1. V gave up 6 bases and J gave up 10 bases; unmatched junction bases: 14. The CDR3 is 16 amino acids. Germline CDR1 and CDR2: MNHEY and SVGAGI. For the CDR3, the DNA is TGTGCCAGCAGGTTTAAGCCCGGGACAGGGGAAGGAAAACTGTTTTTT. Amino acid sequence: CASRFKPGTGEGKLFF.

This clonotype was seen repeatedly, ten times or more. This chain joins TRBV5-1 and TRBJ2-7; possible D gene TRBD1, 6 bases. V was cut by 4 bases and J by 4 bases, with 9 bases left in between. The CDR3 sequence is 12 residues long. Per the germline V gene, CDR1 is SGHRS and CDR2 is YFSETQ. The CDR3 loop reads CASSVGQYEQYF. In DNA, the CDR3 is TGCGCCAGCAGCGTCGGACAGTACGAGCAGTACTTC.

This chain uses TRBV19 with TRBJ2-3; no firm D call. CDR1 LNHDA and CDR2 SQIVND come from the germline V gene (reference sequence). The V end was cut by 6 bases, the J end by 2 bases, with 9 bases between. The CDR3 length is 13 residues. The CDR3 nucleotides read TGTGCCAGTAGCTTTCAGTACACAGATACGCAGTATTTT. Protein sequence: CASSFQYTDTQYF.

In its sample, this clonotype was seen many times. The V and J genes are TRBV20-1 and TRBJ1-2; D may be TRBD1 (6 bases). The CDR3 has 10 residues. In germline, CDR1 is DFQATT, CDR2 SNEGSKA (reference sequence). CDR3 coding DNA: TGCAAGGGACAACACTATGGCTACACCTTC. Its translation: CKGQHYGYTF.

V usage is TRBV28 and J usage is TRBJ1-2; D is unclear. V was pared by 2 bases and J by 7 bases, with 11 bases between. This CDR3 contains 13 residues. Germline lookup yields CDR1 MDHEN and CDR2 SYDVKM. CDR3 sequence: CASSLPRSVGYTF. CDR3 DNA: TGTGCCAGCAGTTTACCCCGTTCGGTTGGCTACACCTTC.

This clonotype was counted only a few times. The chain joins TRBV5-1 to TRBJ1-3, with a tentative D call TRBD1 (5 bases). The germline CDR1 and CDR2 sequences are SGHRS and YFSETQ. There are 13 residues in the CDR3. Trimming took 4 bases from V and 6 from J, leaving 11 bases between them. CDR3 loop: CASSPPTVNTIYF. In nucleotides, the CDR3 is TGCGCCAGCAGCCCACCGACAGTAAACACCATATATTTT.

This clonotype was observed many times. V and J are TRBV9 and TRBJ2-4; D uncertain. The V gene lost 0 bases and the J gene lost 5 bases, with 6 bases spanning the gap. Germline CDR1 SGDLS, CDR2 YYNGEE. The CDR3 covers 13 residues. The CDR3 region is CASSVDIQNIQYF. The CDR3 DNA sequence: TGTGCCAGCAGCGTAGACATCCAAAACATTCAGTACTTC.

Of note for this clonotype: With a much larger clone just one base away, this may be a read error. The CDR3 protein is CARSLFGNGATDTQYF. The CDR3 DNA sequence: TGTGCCAGGAGTTTATTCGGGAATGGGGCAACAGATACGCAGTATTTT. This chain links TRBV27 with TRBJ2-3, with D perhaps being TRBD1 or TRBD2 (5 bases each). The V gene's germline CDR1 is MNHEY and CDR2 SMNVEV (reference sequence). There are 16 residues in the CDR3.

This clonotype was found many times. This sequence joins TRBV5-1 and TRBJ2-6; D remains ambiguous. The CDR3 extends over 16 amino acids. V gave up 2 bases and J gave up 0 bases, with 9 bases separating them. From germline, CDR1 is SGHRS and CDR2 YFSETQ. The CDR3 spells CASSLLQSSGANVLTF. The CDR3, as DNA: TGCGCCAGCAGCTTATTACAGAGCTCTGGGGCCAACGTCCTGACTTTC.

The table lists this clonotype with many counts. The rearrangement joins TRBV24-1 to TRBJ1-1, with 8 bases identical to TRBD1. Germline loops: CDR1 KGHDR, CDR2 SFDVKD. The CDR3 covers 14 residues. V shed 6 bases and J 6 bases; nucleotides not matched to a gene: 8. The CDR3 nucleotides are TGTGCCACCAGTCGTACAGGGGGAGTATCTGAAGCTTTCTTT. Its protein is CATSRTGGVSEAFF.

This clonotype came up a few times. This chain joins TRBV7-2 and TRBJ2-3; possibly TRBD2 for D (5 bases). The V end lost 2 bases, the J end lost 6 bases, and 12 bases lay between the germline ends. Germline lookup yields CDR1 SGHTA and CDR2 FQGNSA. The CDR3 totals 14 residues. CDR3 DNA: TGTGCCAGCAGCTTAATAGGGAGAGGCGATACGCAGTATTTT. Translating it yields CASSLIGRGDTQYF. Full variable domain (rest looked up from reference TRBV7-2 and TRBJ2-3): GAGVSQSPSNKVTEKGKDVELRCDPISGHTALYWYRQSLGQGLEFLIYFQGNSAPDKSGLPSDRFSAERTGGSVSTLTIQRTQQEDSAVYLCASSLIGRGDTQYFGPGTRLTVL.

This clonotype was observed at least ten times. The chain is built from TRBV5-1 and TRBJ2-3; maybe TRBD2 (6 bases). Trimming cost V 3 bases and J 0 bases, with 14 bases left between them. The CDR3 contains 16 residues. The V gene's germline CDR1 is SGHRS and CDR2 YFSETQ. The DNA of the CDR3 is TGCGCCAGCAGCTCGGGAGCCACCCCTAGCACAGATACGCAGTATTTT. Translating gives CASSSGATPSTDTQYF.

The V gene is TRBV7-9, the J gene TRBJ2-5, with D perhaps TRBD1 or TRBD2 (5 bases each). Germline V lookup: CDR1 SEHNR, CDR2 FQNEAQ (reference sequence). The V end was cut by 11 bases, the J end by 5 bases, with 21 bases between. This CDR3 comprises 14 residues. The CDR3 bases are TGTGCCCTGGGGGACCTTTCAAGCTTTGAGACCCAGTACTTC. As protein: CALGDLSSFETQYF.

The sample holds many counts of this clonotype. This chain joins TRBV4-2 and TRBJ1-2; no clear D gene. CDR3 length: 14 amino acids. Germline V CDR1 and CDR2: LGHNA, YNFKEQ. Trimming took off 3 bases at V and 6 bases at J, with 14 bases between the two ends. The CDR3 spells CASSHSLEVNGYTF. The DNA of the CDR3 is TGTGCCAGCAGCCACAGCCTGGAAGTTAATGGCTACACCTTC.

This clonotype was seen many times. V gene TRBV7-9 combines with J gene TRBJ1-4; D perhaps matches TRBD1 (5 bases). CDR1 SEHNR and CDR2 FQNEAQ come from the germline V gene (reference sequence). The CDR3 runs 14 residues. V was pared by 3 bases and J by 3 bases, with 8 bases between. The CDR3 loop is CASSFGGPNEKLFF. In DNA, the CDR3 is TGTGCCAGCAGCTTTGGGGGACCTAATGAAAAACTGTTTTTT.

The rearrangement links TRBV5-1 to TRBJ2-3; D is uncertain. This CDR3 region has 13 residues. Deletions cut 6 bases from V and 0 bases from J, with 8 bases between. Germline CDR1 reads SGHRS; CDR2 reads YFSETQ. The CDR3 DNA is TGCGCCAGCATCCAGGACAGCACAGATACGCAGTATTTT. Amino acids: CASIQDSTDTQYF.

This clonotype has ten or more counts. This CDR3 is CASSRSDIITPNEQFF. In nucleotides, the CDR3 is TGTGCCAGCAGCCGATCCGACATCATAACACCCAATGAGCAGTTCTTC. The J gene is TRBJ2-1, the V gene TRBV12-3 or TRBV12-4, with D uncertain. This CDR3 comprises 16 residues. V was trimmed by 6 bases and J by 6 bases, leaving 21 bases between them.

In its sample, this clonotype was seen many times. The chain recombines TRBV29-1 with TRBJ1-2, with TRBD1 matching over 9 bases. V trimming: 5 bases; J trimming: 1 base; junction bases outside the gene matches: 5. The germline V gene encodes CDR1 SQVTM and CDR2 ANQGSEA. The CDR3 runs 14 residues. In DNA form, the CDR3 reads TGCAGCGTTCCCGCGGGACAGGGTAACTATGGCTACACCTTC. Residues: CSVPAGQGNYGYTF.

With regard to this clonotype: Possible read error: a much larger clone is one base away. The V and J genes are TRBV27 and TRBJ1-6, with TRBD1 matching 10 bases. The CDR3 length is 15 residues. Germline CDR1 is MNHEY and CDR2 is SMNVEV (reference sequence). V was clipped by 8 bases and J by 7 bases; unmatched bases: 8. CDR3 protein: CASRQGAGQNSPLHF. The CDR3 region has the DNA TGTGCCAGCCGACAGGGGGCGGGTCAAAATTCACCCCTCCACTTT.

This clonotype has at least ten counts. The chain recombines TRBV5-1 with TRBJ2-5, with D perhaps matching TRBD2 (5 bases). The CDR3 loop spans 16 amino acids. The V gene's germline CDR1 is SGHRS and CDR2 YFSETQ. The V and J ends lost 0 bases and 0 bases respectively, with 12 bases between them. The chain's CDR3 is CASSLGTGSNQETQYF. The CDR3 bases are TGCGCCAGCAGCTTGGGGACGGGGAGTAACCAAGAGACCCAGTACTTC.

This clonotype was seen repeatedly, ten times or more. This chain uses TRBV25-1 with TRBJ2-5, with D possibly being TRBD2 (7 bases). This CDR3 comprises 13 residues. V lost 6 bases and J 5 bases, leaving 13 bases between the germline ends. CDR1 is MGHDK and CDR2 is SYGVNS in the germline V gene. CDR3 sequence reads: CASRGRGLETQYF. DNA for the CDR3: TGTGCCAGCAGGGGGAGGGGGTTGGAGACCCAGTACTTC.

V gene TRBV29-1 combines with J gene TRBJ2-7; possible D gene TRBD1, 6 bases. Trimming stripped 6 bases from V and 0 bases from J, with 12 bases between. Germline CDR1 SQVTM, CDR2 ANQGSEA. The CDR3 extends over 13 amino acids. The CDR3 DNA follows: TGCAGCGTCCGGGACACCTACTCCTACGAGCAGTACTTC. Amino acid sequence: CSVRDTYSYEQYF.

A few counts support this clonotype. V is TRBV7-2 and J is TRBJ2-2, with 8 bases matching TRBD2. J lost 1 base, V lost 4 bases, and 11 bases had no gene match. Germline V CDR1 and CDR2: SGHTA, FQGNSA. This CDR3 is 18 amino acids long. CDR3 sequence (DNA): TGTGCCAGCAGCTCCCCGCAGAGCGGGGGCCAGAACACCGGGGAGCTGTTTTTT. It codes for CASSSPQSGGQNTGELFF.